The subject of this entry is one T cell receptor beta chain. What it recognizes is unknown. Autoimmune disease history or systemic immunosuppression excluded patients. TCRdb's copy holds only in-frame clones and misses some; the assay was immunoSEQ multiplex PCR. Of more than 7,500 clones listed, about 74% are singletons. The entry originates in a study of OX40 agonist ivuxolimab in advanced cancers. The wider study: People who had prior anti-PD-1, anti-PD-L1 or anti-CTLA-4 therapy could take part, and about 40% had some. Overall study findings and caveats: Several nonresponders also turned out to have low normalized T-cell clonal expansion.

The sequence was collected from an adult with an advanced solid tumor such as melanoma, head and neck, liver or kidney cancer. Specimen: CD4+ or CD8+ T cells sorted from blood, collected in a trial of the OX40 agonist ivuxolimab.

CDR3 amino acids: CASSQVPTFLAGLTDTQYF. The CDR3 DNA reads as TGTGCCAGCAGCCAAGTCCCTACCTTTCTAGCGGGGCTAACAGATACGCAGTATTTT. V and J are TRBV14 and TRBJ2-3; TRBD2 matches 9 bases. J gave up 3 bases and V 1 base, and 14 bases lay outside the gene matches. Germline V lookup: CDR1 SGHDN, CDR2 FVKESK. The CDR3 extends over 19 amino acids.